This T cell receptor beta chain was observed in a study of T cell repertoires in cytomegalovirus infection. Study overall: Evidence of both CMV infection and a matching HLA type came from public TCR beta signatures.

Notes on the study in general: CMV-specific TCR beta clonotypes restricted by HLA-C dominated the ex vivo response. Based on cumulative public TCR beta family frequency, carriers of CMV plus the relevant HLA were identified.

The CDR3 is 17 residues long. V lost 3 bases, J lost 5 bases, and 22 bases lay in between. TCRdb re-called the reads with MiXCR, one entry per CDR3 protein. Here the sample spans 150,000 to 200,000 distinct CDR3 sequences, about a tenth being singletons. This clonotype occurred many times. Its target is unknown. This rearrangement joins TRBV23-1 to TRBJ2-5, with D maybe TRBD2 (6 bases). TRBV23-1 is marked as an open reading frame, function uncertain. This receptor was obtained from a human donor in good health (CMV status not recorded). Some clones in this sample may be carry-over from other donors' samples. Sequencing input: PBMCs. The CDR3 sequence: CASSQGVRERRKETQYF. The CDR3 DNA sequence: TGCGCCAGCAGTCAGGGGGTACGGGAGAGGAGGAAGGAGACCCAGTACTTC.